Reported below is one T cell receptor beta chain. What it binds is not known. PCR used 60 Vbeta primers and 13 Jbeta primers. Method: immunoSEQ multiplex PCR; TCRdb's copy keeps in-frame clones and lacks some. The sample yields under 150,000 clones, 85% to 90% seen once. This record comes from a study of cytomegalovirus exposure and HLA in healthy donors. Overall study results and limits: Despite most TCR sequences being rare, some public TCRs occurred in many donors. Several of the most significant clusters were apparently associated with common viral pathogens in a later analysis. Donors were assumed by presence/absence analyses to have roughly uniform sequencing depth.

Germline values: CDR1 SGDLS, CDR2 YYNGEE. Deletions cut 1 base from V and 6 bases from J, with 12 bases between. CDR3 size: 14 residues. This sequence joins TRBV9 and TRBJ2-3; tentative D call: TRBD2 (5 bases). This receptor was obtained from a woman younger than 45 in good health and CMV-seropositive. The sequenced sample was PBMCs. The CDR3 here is CASSVRPGMDTQYF. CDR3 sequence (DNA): TGTGCCAGCAGCGTAAGGCCGGGGATGGATACGCAGTATTTT.